This T cell receptor beta chain was identified in a study of cytomegalovirus exposure and HLA in healthy donors (dated by TCRdb to 2017 to 2019). Regarding the research as a whole: An earlier analysis of a few hundred of the donors reported approximately 280 Gb of sequence data and around 120 million unique TCR beta sequences obtained from approximately 180 million T cells. An early release covering 500 to 750 HLA-typed donors comprised about 300 gigabases of sequencing data and approximately 80 million unique TCR sequences. Of the 398 genotyped donors, about 84% fell in the genetic ancestry cluster associated with self-reported Caucasian donors. The study aimed to test whether cataloging public T cell receptors could reveal signatures of past pathogen exposure. The T cell repertoires of around 670 subjects were profiled by immunosequencing and related to cytomegalovirus serostatus. Besides the first cohort of hundreds of subjects, a separate validation cohort made up of about 120 different subjects was used. The study combined high-throughput TCR immunosequencing, statistical association of individual TCRs with disease status, and machine learning to predict cytomegalovirus infection status. In a later analysis, previously published TCR beta repertoires from roughly 710 donors were re-analyzed and high-resolution HLA genotyping was added so that TCR occurrence patterns could be studied. In the later analysis, no new phenotypic data were used to find candidate immune exposures; instead, reliance was placed on TCR beta sequences and their occurrence across donors. An earlier analysis of 587 of the donors applied high-throughput TCR beta sequencing to assess whether each TCR beta V gene segment acted as functional or pseudogenic. Donor age, sex, ethnicity and CMV serostatus were compiled together with the repertoire data. A later genetic analysis took genome-wide SNP genotypes for about 65% of the roughly 670 donors and used that subset as a discovery cohort. All discovery cohort repertoires had been generated on a single sequencing platform. HLA typing covered class I and class II loci at four-digit resolution. Typing coverage differed by locus: A, B, C, DRB1 and DQB1 were typed in roughly 620-630 donors, DQA1 in 500 to 550, DPA1 in around 600, and DPB1 in 400 to 490. About five DR-DQ haplotypes were handled as single units for association and clustering because linkage in the cohort was strong. Across some 400 genotyped donors of the cohort, an average of roughly 250,000 unique TCR beta nucleotide sequences per donor were sequenced, and approximately 17% of those sequences were non-productive.

In total, more than 500 healthy bone marrow donors made up the cohort. At the time of sampling, all cohort members were nominally healthy, though unrecorded immune exposures were likely present. The donor tested CMV seropositive and was one of the 289 seropositive cohort members. Each donor provided a peripheral blood sample, and peripheral blood mononuclear cells were used for TCR beta sequencing. Genomic DNA was extracted from the blood cell samples with the Qiagen DNeasy Blood Extraction Kit. Libraries were constructed by the immunoSEQ multiplex PCR assay. For the multiplex PCR, a mixture combining 60 forward primers for TCR Vbeta segments and 13 reverse primers for TCR Jbeta segments was used. The CDR3 region of rearranged TCR beta genes was amplified from genomic DNA by a multiplex PCR assay. On the Illumina HiSeq System, the amplified TCR beta libraries were sequenced as 87-base-pair reads. Per the original workflow: Across the 500 to 750 repertoires, a later analysis counted 80 million or so unique TCR beta chains, roughly 11 million of which were shared by at least two donors. A nearest-neighbor algorithm error-corrected the raw reads and collapsed the reads into unique sequences, merging closely related sequences to remove PCR and sequencing errors. Alignment of CDR3 sequences to IMGT reference sequences was used to assign V, D and J gene segments. For a sequence to be retained, at least a six-nucleotide match to both a V gene segment and a J gene segment was required. A rearrangement was called productive if the CDR3 had no stop codons and remained in frame with V and J, and every other rearrangement was called non-productive. Following IMGT convention, CDR3 was defined as the stretch from the second conserved V-encoded cysteine to the conserved J-encoded phenylalanine. In an earlier analysis of around 570 of the donors, sequences lacking an unambiguous match to a single V gene segment were excluded. In an earlier analysis of roughly 600 of the donors, a V segment was called functional when productive rearrangements were above 56.7%, and segregating when the standard deviation between donors exceeded 5%. A statistical classification framework was built to diagnose cytomegalovirus status from the catalog of TCR beta chain sequences. In a later analysis, V and J genes were assigned by comparing TCR nucleotide sequences against IMGT/GENE-DB human TR gene sequences. Using the TCRdist pipeline, a later analysis assigned CDR3 sequences along with most-parsimonious VDJ recombination scenarios. A later analysis defined each TCR beta chain by its CDR3 amino acid sequence plus V-gene family, and excluded reads lacking a unique V-gene family. As a way to deal with suspected cross-contamination and a sequencing artifact, a later analysis dropped hundreds of nucleotide sequences that were highly shared and had low generation probability. In a later analysis, a clonal expansion index was calculated for each public chain from normalized within-repertoire ranks of inferred template counts. A later analysis computed generation probabilities with a VDJ recombination model fitted to out-of-frame rearrangements, and checked the results against IGoR. A later analysis scored TCR-TCR, TCR-HLA and TCR-CMV co-occurrence with hypergeometric tests, applying a repertoire-size bias correction to TCR pairs. In a later analysis, false discovery rates were estimated by permuting HLA or CMV assignments 20 times. In a later analysis, co-occurring TCRs were grouped using DBSCAN, with TCRdist sequence similarity added in when clustering inside HLA-allele-positive subsets. Repertoires with fewer than 30,000 or more than 120,000 public chains, plus five repertoires with anomalous nucleotide sharing, were excluded from co-occurrence clustering. TCRdb took this table from immuneACCESS and kept in-frame rearrangements with V and J called. Such tables lack part of the clones; where checked against another copy, unresolved V genes explain under half of the gap, and the rest is unexplained. That table is the source of V, J and clone size, and D and trimming were worked out from the DNA. The table for this sample shows around 140,000 clones. In total, the top ten clones hold 1.5% to 2% of the sample.

The paper's findings and limits, for the study overall: According to a later analysis, most CMV-associated TCR beta chains appeared to be HLA-restricted, and the HLA associations seemed to be driven largely by CMV exposure. Some IMGT-functional V segments, including TRBV6-2 and TRBV6-3, could not be told apart with the 87-base-pair reads, so those segments were excluded. According to a later genetic analysis, donors in an Asian-associated ancestry cluster had fewer N-insertions in productive TCRs than the approximately 630-donor mean. A further reported finding was that TCR beta sequences accurately predicted the HLA-A and HLA-B alleles for most subjects in the first cohort. The sequencing pipeline was judged likely to have produced a cluster of highly shared sequence variants as a technical artifact. In a later genetic analysis, a missense DCLRE1C variant was associated with V-gene and J-gene trimming of TCR beta chains, and the association was replicated in an independent cohort. In a later analysis, several top co-occurrence clusters were reported to appear linked to parvovirus B19, influenza, CMV and Epstein-Barr virus. Because counts were too low, approximately 18 rarely observed V segments, including chromosome 9 orphons, were excluded from the earlier analysis of 587 of the donors. According to a later analysis, TCR association rates differed among HLA loci, with DRB1 alleles showing the most associated TCRs and HLA-C alleles showing the fewest. When HLA alleles, especially DR and DQ, strongly co-occurred, attributing TCR associations to individual alleles was difficult. In an earlier analysis of some 540 of the donors, most TCR beta V segments appeared in productive rearrangements about 87% or about 30% of the time, broadly matching IMGT annotations. The study listed 164 TCR beta chains as associated with cytomegalovirus. A later analysis associated 16,951 TCR beta sequences with specific HLA alleles at a false discovery rate of 0.05. The presence/absence analyses assumed that sequencing depth was roughly uniform across donors, and that assumption may not be true. HLA typing was unavailable for some donors at each locus, so association tests used only the typed subset. The authors suggested that the approach could potentially be generalized to other disease states and immunological phenotypes. Three of the identified cytomegalovirus-associated TCR beta chains were confirmed in vitro to be specific for cytomegalovirus antigens. Linkage disequilibrium might explain the correlated functional status among segregating V segments, but an unknown experimental factor could not be excluded. The cohort was sequenced for TCR beta chains only, and without alpha or paired-chain data the features that could be detected were limited. In a later analysis, HLA-associated TCR beta chains showed more clonal expansion and lower generation probabilities than non-associated chains that were equally common. Most TCR sequences were observed very rarely across donors, whereas some public TCRs were present in many individuals. The only immune exposure information available for the cohort was CMV serostatus. Cytomegalovirus status was reported to be diagnosed by the classifier with high specificity and sensitivity in both the original and validation cohorts.

V loses 1 base of germline sequence and J loses 2 bases, and the interval between the two ends is 9 bases. CDR1 and CDR2, looked up from the germline V gene, are LGHNA and YSLEER. The CDR3 sequence holds 14 residues, the cysteine and phenylalanine included. The sequence is cut down to CDR3 DNA, 42 bases in frame from base 1. Worth noting for this clone: Its antigen target is currently unknown.

The V and J genes are TRBV4-3 and TRBJ2-7, with the identity of the D gene unclear. This TCR came from a woman aged 40 to 50 in good health and CMV-seropositive. Sequencing was done on a sample of PBMCs. CDR3 reads: CASSQVDGAYEQYF. The DNA reads TGCGCCAGCAGCCAAGTCGACGGAGCCTACGAGCAGTACTTC.